The 5 T cell receptor beta chains below were found in one sample sequenced in a study of cytomegalovirus exposure and HLA in healthy donors. With 60 Vbeta and 13 Jbeta primers, the PCR was carried out. The method was immunoSEQ multiplex PCR; TCRdb's version includes in-frame clones alone and lacks a portion of them. The sample carries 100,000 to 120,000 clones, more than 60% recorded once. Sample: PBMCs. These receptor sequences come from a middle-aged woman in good health and CMV-seropositive.

This chain connects TRBV7-9 to TRBJ1-1, with TRBD1 matching over 7 bases. CDR3 length: 14 amino acids. Trimming removed 5 bases from V and 3 bases from J; junction bases left unmatched: 6. The germline V gene has CDR1 SEHNR and CDR2 FQNEAQ (reference sequence). The chain's CDR3 is CASSADRVDTEAFF. CDR3 sequence (DNA): TGTGCCAGCAGCGCCGACAGGGTGGACACTGAAGCTTTCTTT.

The V gene is TRBV5-6, the J gene TRBJ2-3; 13 bases map to TRBD2. Germline V CDR1 and CDR2: SGHDT, YYEEEE. This CDR3 is built from 16 residues. The V gene end was trimmed by 6 bases and the J gene end by 5 bases; junction bases not matched to a gene: 9. The CDR3 loop is CASIPWTSGGLDTQYF. The CDR3 region has the DNA TGTGCCAGCATCCCATGGACTAGCGGGGGTCTAGATACGCAGTATTTT. Combining the CDR3 with reference TRBV5-6 and TRBJ2-3 gives the whole variable domain DAGVTQSPTHLIKTRGQQVTLRCSPKSGHDTVSWYQQALGQGPQFIFQYYEEEERQRGNFPDRFSGHQFPNYSSELNVNALLLGDSALYLCASIPWTSGGLDTQYFGPGTRLTVL.

The chain is built from TRBV18 and TRBJ1-6, with D possibly being TRBD1 (5 bases). This CDR3 has 17 residues. Trimming shortened V by 0 bases and J by 0 bases, and 9 bases separated the two germline ends. Germline V gives CDR1 KGHSH, CDR2 LQKENI. The CDR3 DNA sequence: TGTGCCAGCTCACCACCGGGACTCTACTCCTATAATTCACCCCTCCACTTT. Translation: CASSPPGLYSYNSPLHF.

The chain uses TRBV7-2 and TRBJ2-1; 10 bases map to TRBD1. The J segment lost 12 bases and the V segment lost 6 bases, leaving 8 bases of the junction unmatched. Germline CDR1 and CDR2: SGHTA and FQGNSA. This CDR3 region has 13 residues. CDR3: CASSPGTGAPQFF. CDR3 DNA: TGTGCCAGCAGTCCCGGGACAGGGGCTCCGCAGTTCTTC. The full variable domain, completed using reference TRBV7-2 and TRBJ2-1, is GAGVSQSPSNKVTEKGKDVELRCDPISGHTALYWYRQSLGQGLEFLIYFQGNSAPDKSGLPSDRFSAERTGGSVSTLTIQRTQQEDSAVYLCASSPGTGAPQFFGPGTRLTVL.

The chain links TRBV5-6 to TRBJ2-2; a weak D match, TRBD2 (6 bases). V lost 2 bases and J 4 bases, leaving 21 bases between the germline ends. This CDR3 has 18 residues. Germline CDR1 reads SGHDT; CDR2 reads YYEEEE. The CDR3 is CASSLRWRDLGGTGELFF. The CDR3 DNA reads as TGTGCCAGCAGCTTAAGGTGGCGGGACCTCGGGGGCACCGGGGAGCTGTTTTTT.